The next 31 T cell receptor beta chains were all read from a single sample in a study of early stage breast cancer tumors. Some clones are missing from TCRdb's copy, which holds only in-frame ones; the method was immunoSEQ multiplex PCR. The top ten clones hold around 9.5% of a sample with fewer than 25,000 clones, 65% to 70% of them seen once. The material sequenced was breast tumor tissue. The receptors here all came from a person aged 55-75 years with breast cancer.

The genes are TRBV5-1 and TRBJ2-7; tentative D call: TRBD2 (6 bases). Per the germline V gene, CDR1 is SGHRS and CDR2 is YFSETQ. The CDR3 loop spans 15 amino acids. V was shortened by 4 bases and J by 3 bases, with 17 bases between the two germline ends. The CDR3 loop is CASSRRAEGVYEQYF. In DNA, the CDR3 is TGCGCCAGCAGCAGGAGGGCGGAAGGGGTCTACGAGCAGTACTTC.

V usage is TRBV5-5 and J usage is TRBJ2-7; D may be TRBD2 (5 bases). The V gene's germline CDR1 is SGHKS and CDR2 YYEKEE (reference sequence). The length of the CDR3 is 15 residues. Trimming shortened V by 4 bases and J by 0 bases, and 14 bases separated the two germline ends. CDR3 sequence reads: CASSPNPGISYEQYF. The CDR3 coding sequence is TGTGCCAGCAGCCCCAACCCGGGGATCTCCTACGAGCAGTACTTC.

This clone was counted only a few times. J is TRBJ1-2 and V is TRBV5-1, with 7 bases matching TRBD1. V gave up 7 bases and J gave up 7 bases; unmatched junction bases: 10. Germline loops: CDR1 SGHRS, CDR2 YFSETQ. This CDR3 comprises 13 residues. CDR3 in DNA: TGCGCCAGCGGTCCAACAGGGGTCGGTGGCTACACCTTC. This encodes CASGPTGVGGYTF.

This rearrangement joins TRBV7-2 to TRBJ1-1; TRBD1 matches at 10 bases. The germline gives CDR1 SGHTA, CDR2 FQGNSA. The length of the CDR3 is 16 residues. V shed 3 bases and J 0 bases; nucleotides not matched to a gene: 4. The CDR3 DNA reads TGTGCCAGCAGCTTCTGGGACAGGGGAATGAACACTGAAGCTTTCTTT. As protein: CASSFWDRGMNTEAFF. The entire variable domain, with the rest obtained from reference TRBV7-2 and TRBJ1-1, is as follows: GAGVSQSPSNKVTEKGKDVELRCDPISGHTALYWYRQSLGQGLEFLIYFQGNSAPDKSGLPSDRFSAERTGGSVSTLTIQRTQQEDSAVYLCASSFWDRGMNTEAFFGQGTRLTVV.

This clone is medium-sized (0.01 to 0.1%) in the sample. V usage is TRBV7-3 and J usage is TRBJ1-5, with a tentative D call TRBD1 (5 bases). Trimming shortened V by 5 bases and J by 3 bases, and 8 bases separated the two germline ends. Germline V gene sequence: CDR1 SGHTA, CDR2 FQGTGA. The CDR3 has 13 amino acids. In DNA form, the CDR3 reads TGTGCCAGCAGCACAGGACCCAATCAGCCCCAGCATTTT. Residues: CASSTGPNQPQHF.

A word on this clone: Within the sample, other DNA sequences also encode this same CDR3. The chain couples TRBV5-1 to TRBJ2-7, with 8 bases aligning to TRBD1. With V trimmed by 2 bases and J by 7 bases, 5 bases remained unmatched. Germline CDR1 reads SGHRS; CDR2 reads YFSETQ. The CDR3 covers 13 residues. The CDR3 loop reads CASSFQGAREQYF. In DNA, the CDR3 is TGCGCCAGCAGCTTCCAGGGGGCGAGGGAGCAGTACTTC.

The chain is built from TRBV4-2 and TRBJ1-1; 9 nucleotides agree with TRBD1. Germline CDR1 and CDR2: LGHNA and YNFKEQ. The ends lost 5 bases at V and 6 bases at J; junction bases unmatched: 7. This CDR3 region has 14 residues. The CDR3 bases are TGTGCCAGCAGCACTGCGGGACAGGGCCCTGAAGCTTTCTTT. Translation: CASSTAGQGPEAFF.

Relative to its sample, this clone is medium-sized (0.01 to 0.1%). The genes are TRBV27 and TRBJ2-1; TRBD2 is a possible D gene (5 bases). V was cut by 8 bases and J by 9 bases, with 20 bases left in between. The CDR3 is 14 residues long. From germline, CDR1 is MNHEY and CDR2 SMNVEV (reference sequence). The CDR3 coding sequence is TGTGCCAGCTCCCCAGTCGGGGTTGGATTTGAGCAGTTCTTC. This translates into CASSPVGVGFEQFF.

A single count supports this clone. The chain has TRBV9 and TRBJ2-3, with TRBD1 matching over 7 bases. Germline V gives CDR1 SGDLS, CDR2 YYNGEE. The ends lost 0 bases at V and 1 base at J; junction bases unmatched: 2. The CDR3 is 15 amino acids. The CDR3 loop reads CASSVVDRGTDTQYF. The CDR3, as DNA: TGTGCCAGCAGCGTAGTTGACAGGGGCACAGATACGCAGTATTTT.

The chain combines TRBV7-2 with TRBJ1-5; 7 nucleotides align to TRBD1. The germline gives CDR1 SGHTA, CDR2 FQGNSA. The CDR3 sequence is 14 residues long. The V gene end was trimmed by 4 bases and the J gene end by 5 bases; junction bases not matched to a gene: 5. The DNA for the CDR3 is TGTGCCAGCAGCTCGACAGGGCCCGATCAGCCCCAGCATTTT. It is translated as CASSSTGPDQPQHF.

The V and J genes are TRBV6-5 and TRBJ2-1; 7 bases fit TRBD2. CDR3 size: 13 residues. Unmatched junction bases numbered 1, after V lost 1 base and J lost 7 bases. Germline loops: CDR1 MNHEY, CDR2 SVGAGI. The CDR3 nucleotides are TGTGCCAGCAGTTACTTCGGGAGGAATGAGCAGTTCTTC. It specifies CASSYFGRNEQFF.

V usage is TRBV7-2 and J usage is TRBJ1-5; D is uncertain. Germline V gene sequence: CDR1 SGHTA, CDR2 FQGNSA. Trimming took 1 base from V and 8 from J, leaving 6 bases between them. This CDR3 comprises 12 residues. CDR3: CASSLDGEPQHF. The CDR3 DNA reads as TGTGCCAGCAGCTTAGACGGGGAGCCCCAGCATTTT.

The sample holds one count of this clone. The CDR3 sequence is CASSPPGNTIYF. The DNA for the CDR3 is TGTGCCAGCAGCCCTCCCGGAAACACCATATATTTT. The V and J genes are TRBV7-8 and TRBJ1-3; D remains unclear. Looked up from germline, CDR1 is SGHVS and CDR2 is FQNEAQ. CDR3 length: 12 residues. Trimming stripped 5 bases from V and 4 bases from J, with 6 bases between.

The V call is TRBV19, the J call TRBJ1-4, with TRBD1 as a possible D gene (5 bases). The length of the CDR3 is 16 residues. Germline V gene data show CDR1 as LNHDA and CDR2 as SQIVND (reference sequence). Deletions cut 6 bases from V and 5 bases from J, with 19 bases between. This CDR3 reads CASSPGVGSSNEKLFF. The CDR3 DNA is TGTGCCAGTAGCCCGGGGGTAGGGAGTTCCAATGAAAAACTGTTTTTT.

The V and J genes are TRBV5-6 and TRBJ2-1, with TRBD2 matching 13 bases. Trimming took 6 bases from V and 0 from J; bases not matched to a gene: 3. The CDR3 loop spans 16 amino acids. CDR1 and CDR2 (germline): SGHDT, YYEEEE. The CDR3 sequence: CASIGTSGNSYNEQFF. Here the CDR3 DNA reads TGTGCCAGCATCGGGACTAGCGGGAACTCCTACAATGAGCAGTTCTTC.

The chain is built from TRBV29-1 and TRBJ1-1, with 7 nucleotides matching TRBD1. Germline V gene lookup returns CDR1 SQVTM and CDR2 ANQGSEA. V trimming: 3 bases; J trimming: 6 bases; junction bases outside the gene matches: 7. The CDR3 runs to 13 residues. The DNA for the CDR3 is TGCAGCGTTGATGGGACAGCTTTCTCTGAAGCTTTCTTT. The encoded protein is CSVDGTAFSEAFF. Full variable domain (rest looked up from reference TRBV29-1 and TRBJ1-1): SAVISQKPSRDICQRGTSLTIQCQVDSQVTMMFWYRQQPGQSLTLIATANQGSEATYESGFVIDKFPISRPNLTFSTLTVSNMSPEDSSIYLCSVDGTAFSEAFFGQGTRLTVV.

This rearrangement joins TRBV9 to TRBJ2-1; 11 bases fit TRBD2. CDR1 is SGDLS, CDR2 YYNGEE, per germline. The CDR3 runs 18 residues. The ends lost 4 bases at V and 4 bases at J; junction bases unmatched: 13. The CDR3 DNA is TGTGCCAGCAGCCCCCGACTGCCCGGGACTAGCGGATACAATGAGCAGTTCTTC. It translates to CASSPRLPGTSGYNEQFF.

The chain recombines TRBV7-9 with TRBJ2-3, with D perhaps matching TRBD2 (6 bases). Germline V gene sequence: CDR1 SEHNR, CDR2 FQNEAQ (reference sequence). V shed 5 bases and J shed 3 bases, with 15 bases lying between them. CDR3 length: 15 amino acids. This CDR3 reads CASSPALAETDTQYF. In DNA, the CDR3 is TGTGCCAGCAGCCCCGCACTAGCAGAAACAGATACGCAGTATTTT. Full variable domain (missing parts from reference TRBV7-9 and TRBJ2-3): DTGVSQNPRHKITKRGQNVTFRCDPISEHNRLYWYRQTLGQGPEFLTYFQNEAQLEKSRLLSDRFSAERPKGSFSTLEIQRTEQGDSAMYLCASSPALAETDTQYFGPGTRLTVL.

The CDR3: CASSLDRAQETQYF. The CDR3 coding sequence is TGCGCCAGCAGCTTAGACAGGGCCCAAGAGACCCAGTACTTC. This chain joins TRBV5-1 and TRBJ2-5; 7 bases align to TRBD1. The V segment lost 2 bases and the J segment 1 base; nucleotides outside the gene matches: 2. Germline CDR1 and CDR2: SGHRS and YFSETQ. This CDR3 has 14 residues.

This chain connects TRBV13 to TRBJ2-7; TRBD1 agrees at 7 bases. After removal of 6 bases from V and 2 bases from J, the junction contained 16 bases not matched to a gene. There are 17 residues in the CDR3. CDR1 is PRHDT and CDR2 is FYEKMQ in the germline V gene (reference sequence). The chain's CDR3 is CASRHRGTGESPYEQYF. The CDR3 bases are TGTGCCAGCAGGCACCGAGGTACAGGGGAAAGTCCCTACGAGCAGTACTTC.

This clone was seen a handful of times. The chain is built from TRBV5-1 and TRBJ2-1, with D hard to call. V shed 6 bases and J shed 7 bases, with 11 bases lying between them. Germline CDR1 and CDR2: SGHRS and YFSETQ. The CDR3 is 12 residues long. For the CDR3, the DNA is TGCGCCAGCACAGGTGGCTTAAATGAGCAGTTCTTC. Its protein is CASTGGLNEQFF.

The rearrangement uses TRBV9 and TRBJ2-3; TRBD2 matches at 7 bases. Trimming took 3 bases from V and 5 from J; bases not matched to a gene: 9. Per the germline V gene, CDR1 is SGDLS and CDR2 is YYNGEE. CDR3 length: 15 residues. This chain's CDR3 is CASSALGGRGDTQYF. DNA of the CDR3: TGTGCCAGCAGCGCACTCGGCGGGAGAGGAGATACGCAGTATTTT.

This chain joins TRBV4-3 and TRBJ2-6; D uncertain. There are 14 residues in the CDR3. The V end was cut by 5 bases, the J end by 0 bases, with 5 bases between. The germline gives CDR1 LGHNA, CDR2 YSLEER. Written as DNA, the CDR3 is TGCGCCAGCAGCGAGTACTCTGGGGCCAACGTCCTGACTTTC. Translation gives CASSEYSGANVLTF.

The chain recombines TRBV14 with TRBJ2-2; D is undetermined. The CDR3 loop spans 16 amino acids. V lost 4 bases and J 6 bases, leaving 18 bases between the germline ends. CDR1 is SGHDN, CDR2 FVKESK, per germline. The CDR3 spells CASSPFAGRGSGELFF. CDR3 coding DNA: TGTGCCAGCAGCCCCTTCGCCGGAAGAGGATCCGGGGAGCTGTTTTTT.

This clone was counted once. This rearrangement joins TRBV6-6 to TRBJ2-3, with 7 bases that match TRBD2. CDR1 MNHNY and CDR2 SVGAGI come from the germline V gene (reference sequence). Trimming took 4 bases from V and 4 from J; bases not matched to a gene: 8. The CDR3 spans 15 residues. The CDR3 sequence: CASSFTSGKADTQYF. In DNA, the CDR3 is TGTGCCAGCAGTTTCACGAGCGGGAAGGCAGATACGCAGTATTTT.

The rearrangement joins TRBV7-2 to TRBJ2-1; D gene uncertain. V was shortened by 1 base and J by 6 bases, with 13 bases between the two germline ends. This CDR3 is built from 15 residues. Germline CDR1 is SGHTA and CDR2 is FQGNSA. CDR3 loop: CASSLGAGEANEQFF. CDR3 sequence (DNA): TGTGCCAGCAGCTTAGGAGCCGGCGAGGCCAATGAGCAGTTCTTC.

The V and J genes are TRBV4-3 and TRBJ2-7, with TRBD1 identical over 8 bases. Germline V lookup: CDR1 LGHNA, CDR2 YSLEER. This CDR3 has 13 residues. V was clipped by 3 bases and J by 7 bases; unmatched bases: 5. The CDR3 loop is CASSQDREEEQYF. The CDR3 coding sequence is TGCGCCAGCAGCCAGGACAGGGAGGAAGAGCAGTACTTC.

CDR3 protein: CASSRDSYSSYNEQFF. CDR3 DNA sequence: TGTGCCAGCAGTCGGGACAGCTATAGCTCCTACAATGAGCAGTTCTTC. The rearrangement links TRBV28 to TRBJ2-1; TRBD1 matches 7 bases. The length of the CDR3 is 16 residues. CDR1 is MDHEN and CDR2 is SYDVKM in the germline V gene. V dropped 5 bases and J dropped 0; count of bases not matched to a gene: 7. The full variable domain, rest sourced from reference TRBV28 and TRBJ2-1, is DVKVTQSSRYLVKRTGEKVFLECVQDMDHENMFWYRQDPGLGLRLIYFSYDVKMKEKGDIPEGYSVSREKKERFSLILESASTNQTSMYLCASSRDSYSSYNEQFFGPGTRLTVL.

The CDR3 DNA follows: TGTGCCAGCAGCCAGGGCACTGAAGCTTTCTTT. It codes for CASSQGTEAFF. This sequence joins TRBV6-5 and TRBJ1-1; TRBD1 might be the D (5 bases). Germline V gene data show CDR1 as MNHEY and CDR2 as SVGAGI. The germline V and J ends were trimmed by 6 bases and 4 bases, with 6 bases remaining between them. The CDR3 is made up of 11 amino acids.

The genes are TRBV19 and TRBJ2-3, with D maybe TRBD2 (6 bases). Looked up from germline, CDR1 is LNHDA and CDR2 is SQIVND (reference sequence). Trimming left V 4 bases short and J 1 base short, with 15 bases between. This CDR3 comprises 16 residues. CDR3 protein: CASSKVQSGGTDTQYF. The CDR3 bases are TGTGCCAGTAGTAAGGTTCAATCGGGGGGCACAGATACGCAGTATTTT.

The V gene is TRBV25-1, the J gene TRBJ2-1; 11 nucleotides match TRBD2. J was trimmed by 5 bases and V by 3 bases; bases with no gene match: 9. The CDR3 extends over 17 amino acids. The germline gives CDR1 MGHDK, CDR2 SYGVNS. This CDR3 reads CASSEPSGRSVDNEQFF. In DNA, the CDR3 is TGTGCCAGCAGTGAGCCTAGCGGGAGGAGCGTCGACAATGAGCAGTTCTTC.